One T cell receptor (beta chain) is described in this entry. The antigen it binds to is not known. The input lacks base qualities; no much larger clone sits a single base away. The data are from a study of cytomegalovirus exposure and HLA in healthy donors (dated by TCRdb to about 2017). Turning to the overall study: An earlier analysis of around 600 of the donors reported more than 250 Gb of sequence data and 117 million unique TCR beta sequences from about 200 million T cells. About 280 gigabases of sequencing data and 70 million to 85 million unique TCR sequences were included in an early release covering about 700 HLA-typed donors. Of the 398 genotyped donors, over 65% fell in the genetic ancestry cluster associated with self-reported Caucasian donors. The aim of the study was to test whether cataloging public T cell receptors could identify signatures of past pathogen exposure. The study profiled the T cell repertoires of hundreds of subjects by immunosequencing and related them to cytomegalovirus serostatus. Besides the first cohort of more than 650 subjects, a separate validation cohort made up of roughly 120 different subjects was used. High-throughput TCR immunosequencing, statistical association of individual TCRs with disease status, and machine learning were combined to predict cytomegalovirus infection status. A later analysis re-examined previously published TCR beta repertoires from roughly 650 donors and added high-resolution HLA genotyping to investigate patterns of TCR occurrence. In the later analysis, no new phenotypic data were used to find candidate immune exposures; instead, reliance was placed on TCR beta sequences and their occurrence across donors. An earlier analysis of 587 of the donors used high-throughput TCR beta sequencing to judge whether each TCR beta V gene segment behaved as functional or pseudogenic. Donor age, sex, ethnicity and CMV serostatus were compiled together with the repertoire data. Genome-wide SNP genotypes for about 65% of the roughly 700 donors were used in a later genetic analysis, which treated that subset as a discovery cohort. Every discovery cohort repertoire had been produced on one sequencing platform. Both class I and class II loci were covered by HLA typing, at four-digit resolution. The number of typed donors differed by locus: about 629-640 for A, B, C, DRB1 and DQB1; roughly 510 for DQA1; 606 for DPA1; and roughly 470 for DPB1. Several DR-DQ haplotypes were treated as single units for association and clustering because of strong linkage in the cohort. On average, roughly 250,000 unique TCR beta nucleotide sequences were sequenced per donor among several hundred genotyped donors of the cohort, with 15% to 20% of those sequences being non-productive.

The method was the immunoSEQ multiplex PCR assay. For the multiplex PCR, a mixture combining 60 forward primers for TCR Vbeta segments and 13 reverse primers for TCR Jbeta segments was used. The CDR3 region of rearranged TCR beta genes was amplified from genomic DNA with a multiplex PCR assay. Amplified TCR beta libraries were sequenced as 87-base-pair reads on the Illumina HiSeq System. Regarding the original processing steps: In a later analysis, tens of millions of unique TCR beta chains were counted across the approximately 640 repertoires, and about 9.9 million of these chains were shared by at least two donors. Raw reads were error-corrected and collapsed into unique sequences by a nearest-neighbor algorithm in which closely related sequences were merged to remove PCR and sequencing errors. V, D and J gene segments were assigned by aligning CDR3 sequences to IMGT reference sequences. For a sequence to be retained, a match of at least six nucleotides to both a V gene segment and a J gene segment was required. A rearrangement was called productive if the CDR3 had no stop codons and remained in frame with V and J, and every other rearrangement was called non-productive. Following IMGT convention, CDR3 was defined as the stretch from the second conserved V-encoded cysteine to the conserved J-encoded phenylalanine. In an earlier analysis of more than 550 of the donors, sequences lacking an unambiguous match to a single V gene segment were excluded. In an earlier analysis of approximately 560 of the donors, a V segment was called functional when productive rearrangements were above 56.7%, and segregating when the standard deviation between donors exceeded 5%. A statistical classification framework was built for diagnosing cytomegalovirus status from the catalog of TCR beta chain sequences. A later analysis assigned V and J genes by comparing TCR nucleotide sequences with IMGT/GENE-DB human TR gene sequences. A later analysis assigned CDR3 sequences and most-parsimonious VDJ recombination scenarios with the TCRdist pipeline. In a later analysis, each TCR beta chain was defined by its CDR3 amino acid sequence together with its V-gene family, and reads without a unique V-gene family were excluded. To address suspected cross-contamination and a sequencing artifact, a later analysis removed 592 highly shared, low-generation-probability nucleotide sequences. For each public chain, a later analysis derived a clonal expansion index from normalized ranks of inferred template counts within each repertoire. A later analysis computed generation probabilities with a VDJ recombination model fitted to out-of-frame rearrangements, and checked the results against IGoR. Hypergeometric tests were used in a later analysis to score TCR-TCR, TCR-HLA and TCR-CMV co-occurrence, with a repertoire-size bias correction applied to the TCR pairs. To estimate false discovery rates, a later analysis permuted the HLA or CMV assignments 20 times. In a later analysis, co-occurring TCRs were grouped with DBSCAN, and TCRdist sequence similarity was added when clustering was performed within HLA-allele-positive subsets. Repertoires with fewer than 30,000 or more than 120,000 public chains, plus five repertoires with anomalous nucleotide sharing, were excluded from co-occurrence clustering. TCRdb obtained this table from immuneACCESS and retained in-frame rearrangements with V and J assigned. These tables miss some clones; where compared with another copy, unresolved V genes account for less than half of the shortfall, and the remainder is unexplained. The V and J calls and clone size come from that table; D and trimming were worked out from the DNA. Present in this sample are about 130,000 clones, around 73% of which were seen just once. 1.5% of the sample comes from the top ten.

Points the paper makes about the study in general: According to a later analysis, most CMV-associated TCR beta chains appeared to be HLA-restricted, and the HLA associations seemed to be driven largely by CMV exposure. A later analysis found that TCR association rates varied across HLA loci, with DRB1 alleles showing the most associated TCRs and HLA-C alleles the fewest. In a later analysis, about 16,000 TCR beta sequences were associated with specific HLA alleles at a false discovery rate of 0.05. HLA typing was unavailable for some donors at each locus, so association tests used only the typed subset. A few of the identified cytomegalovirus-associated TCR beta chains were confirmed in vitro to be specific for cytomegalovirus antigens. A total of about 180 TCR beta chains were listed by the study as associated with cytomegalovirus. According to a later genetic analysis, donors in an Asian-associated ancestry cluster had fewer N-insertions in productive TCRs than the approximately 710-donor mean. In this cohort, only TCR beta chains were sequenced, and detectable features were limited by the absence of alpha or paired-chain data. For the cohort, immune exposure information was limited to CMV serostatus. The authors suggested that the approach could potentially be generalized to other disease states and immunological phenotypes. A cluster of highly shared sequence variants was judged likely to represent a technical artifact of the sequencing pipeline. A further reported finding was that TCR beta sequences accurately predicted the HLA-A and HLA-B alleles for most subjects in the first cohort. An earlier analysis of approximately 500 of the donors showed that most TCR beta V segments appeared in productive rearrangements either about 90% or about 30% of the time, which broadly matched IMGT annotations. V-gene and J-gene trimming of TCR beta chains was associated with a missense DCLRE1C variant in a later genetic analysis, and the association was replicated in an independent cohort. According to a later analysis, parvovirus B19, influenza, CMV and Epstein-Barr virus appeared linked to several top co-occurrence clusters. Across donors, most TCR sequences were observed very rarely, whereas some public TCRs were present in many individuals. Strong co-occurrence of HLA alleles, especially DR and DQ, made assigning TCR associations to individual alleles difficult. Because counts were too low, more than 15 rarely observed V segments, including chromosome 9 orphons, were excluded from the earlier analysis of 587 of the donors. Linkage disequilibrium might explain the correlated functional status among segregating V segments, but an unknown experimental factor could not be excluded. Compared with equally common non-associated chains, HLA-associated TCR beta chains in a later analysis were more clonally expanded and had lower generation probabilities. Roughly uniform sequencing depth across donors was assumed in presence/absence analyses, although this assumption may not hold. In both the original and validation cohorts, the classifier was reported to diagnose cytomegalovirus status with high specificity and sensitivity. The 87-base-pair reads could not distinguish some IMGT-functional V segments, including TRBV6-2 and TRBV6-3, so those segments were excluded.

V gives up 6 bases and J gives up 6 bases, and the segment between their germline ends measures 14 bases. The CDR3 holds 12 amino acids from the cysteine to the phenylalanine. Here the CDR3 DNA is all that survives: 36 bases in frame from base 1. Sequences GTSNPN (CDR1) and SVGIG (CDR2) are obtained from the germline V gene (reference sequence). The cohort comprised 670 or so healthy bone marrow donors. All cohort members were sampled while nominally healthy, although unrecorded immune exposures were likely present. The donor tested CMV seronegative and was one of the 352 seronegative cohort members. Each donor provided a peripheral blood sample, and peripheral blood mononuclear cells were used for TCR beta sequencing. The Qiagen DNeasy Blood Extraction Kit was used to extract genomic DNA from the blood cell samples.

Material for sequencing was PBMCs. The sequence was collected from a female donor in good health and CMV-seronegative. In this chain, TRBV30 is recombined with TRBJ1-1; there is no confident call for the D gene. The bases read TGTGCCTGTCCCTTAACTTGCTCTGAAGCTTTCTTT. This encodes CACPLTCSEAFF.